The present T cell receptor beta chain was sequenced within a study of blood T cell repertoires in COVID-19. For the study at large: Samples taken during acute and convalescent COVID-19 were collected in the United States, Italy and Spain. T cells, B-cell-depleted T cells, or PBMCs supplied cDNA or gDNA.

CDR3 length: 14 amino acids. Germline V CDR1 and CDR2: SNHLY, FYNNEI. The V and J ends lost 5 bases and 6 bases, in that order; junction bases with no gene match: 6. The repertoire was sequenced with immunoSEQ multiplex PCR; TCRdb's copy has only in-frame clones and lacks some. The data contain 200,000 to 250,000 clones, approximately 90% of them seen just once; the ten biggest clones take up over 9%. The study drew participants aged about 18 to 89 years from about two dozen US areas. The gene calls are TRBV2 and TRBJ2-7; TRBD1 matches at 11 bases. Sequenced: PBMCs or T cells enriched from blood (not recorded which). The receptor's source is a man between 18 and 35 years old with acute COVID-19. The CDR3 sequence is CASSIGTGGLEQYF. In DNA form, the CDR3 reads TGTGCCAGCAGTATTGGGACAGGGGGTCTCGAGCAGTACTTC.